Listed here are 20 T cell receptor beta chains from one sample, sequenced in a study of immune reconstitution after stem cell transplant in scleroderma (dated by TCRdb to 2015 to 2018). The library was obtained by RT-PCR. Sequencing relied on an Illumina MiSeq. TCRdb ran its own pipeline on the public reads, namely fastp trimming at Q25 and MiXCR clone calling, and kept in-frame beta chains. Every entry covers one CDR3 protein and lists the most common genes and DNA from its rows. In all, the sample holds about 480 distinct CDR3 sequences, and around a fifth of those were seen once. The biggest ten clones account for 12% to 15% of the sample. This material was obtained before or after autologous hematopoietic stem cell transplantation (not recorded which). The receptor set was obtained from a female donor with systemic sclerosis.

This clonotype qualifies as medium-sized (0.01 to 0.1%). The rearrangement joins TRBV7-8 to TRBJ2-3; TRBD2 matches at 11 bases. Germline CDR1 SGHVS, CDR2 FQNEAQ. The CDR3 contains 17 residues. V lost 8 bases and J lost 5; bases outside the gene matches: 15. The CDR3 loop is CASVVTTGLAGGDTQYF. The CDR3 DNA sequence: TGTGCCAGCGTAGTGACCACCGGGCTAGCGGGAGGAGATACGCAGTATTTT.

The J gene is TRBJ2-7, the V gene TRBV6-1; TRBD2 might be the D (6 bases). Trimming removed 9 bases at V and 2 bases at J, with 11 bases between. The CDR3 has 12 amino acids. CDR1 and CDR2 (germline): MNHNS, SASEGT. Here the CDR3 DNA reads TGTGCCAGTGGAGGGAGTCCCTACGAGCAGTACTTC. This encodes CASGGSPYEQYF.

Within the sample, this clonotype is large. The CDR3 nucleotides are TGTGCCAGCAGCTGGAGGACAGGGAGTGGAAACACCATATATTTT. Translation gives CASSWRTGSGNTIYF. The chain has TRBV7-2 and TRBJ1-3, with 8 bases lining up with TRBD1. The V and J ends lost 4 bases and 3 bases, in that order; junction bases with no gene match: 5. CDR1 and CDR2 (germline): SGHTA, FQGNSA. This CDR3 has 15 residues.

This clonotype counts as large. The chain employs TRBV11-2 and TRBJ2-7, with 11 nucleotides matching TRBD2. Germline V CDR1 and CDR2: SGHAT, FQNNGV. The V gene end was trimmed by 1 base and the J gene end by 2 bases; junction bases not matched to a gene: 4. This CDR3 has 16 amino acids. The CDR3 DNA reads TGTGCCAGCAGCTTAGGCGGTAGCGGGGGGGCCTACGAGCAGTACTTC. Translated, it gives CASSLGGSGGAYEQYF.

By share of the sample, this clonotype is large. The rearrangement uses TRBV7-6 and TRBJ2-2; D gene unclear. The germline gives CDR1 SGHVS, CDR2 FNYEAQ. CDR3 size: 16 residues. The ends were cut back, 5 bases at V and 3 bases at J, with 16 bases in the middle. In DNA, the CDR3 is TGTGCCAGCAGCGCGTTCGGGTTTGTAGACACCGGGGAGCTGTTTTTT. Its protein product is CASSAFGFVDTGELFF.

This clonotype is deemed large. The V and J genes are TRBV29-1 and TRBJ1-6; 7 positions match TRBD1. The ends lost 4 bases at V and 9 bases at J; junction bases unmatched: 9. The CDR3 sequence is 14 residues long. Germline V CDR1 and CDR2: SQVTM, ANQGSEA. DNA of the CDR3: TGCAGCGTTGGAGAGGCAGGGGGGATTTCACCCCTCCACTTT. It translates to CSVGEAGGISPLHF. Variable domain in full (rest from reference TRBV29-1 and TRBJ1-6): SAVISQKPSRDICQRGTSLTIQCQVDSQVTMMFWYRQQPGQSLTLIATANQGSEATYESGFVIDKFPISRPNLTFSTLTVSNMSPEDSSIYLCSVGEAGGISPLHFGNGTRLTVT.

V and J are TRBV11-3 and TRBJ2-3; D not resolved. The ends were cut back, 3 bases at V and 4 bases at J, with 8 bases in the middle. This CDR3 has 13 amino acids. Germline CDR1 and CDR2: SGHNT and YENEEA. CDR3: CASSLSGSDTQYF. As DNA, the CDR3 is TGTGCCAGCAGCTTGTCAGGTTCAGATACGCAGTATTTT.

This clonotype was observed a handful of times. The chain has TRBV28 and TRBJ2-3; D is undetermined. The V end lost 7 bases, the J end lost 1 base, and 6 bases lay between the germline ends. Germline V gives CDR1 MDHEN, CDR2 SYDVKM. The CDR3 length is 12 residues. CDR3 residues: CASTLGTDTQYF. As DNA, the CDR3 is TGTGCCAGCACGCTTGGCACAGATACGCAGTATTTT.

This clonotype is large by share. The genes are TRBV9 and TRBJ2-7; D is possibly TRBD2 (6 bases). The CDR3 contains 15 residues. The germline CDR1 and CDR2 sequences are SGDLS and YYNGEE. The V end lost 0 bases, the J end lost 5 bases, and 15 bases lay between the germline ends. The CDR3 reads CASSVGGGEDDEQYF. CDR3 bases: TGTGCCAGCAGCGTAGGCGGAGGGGAGGACGACGAGCAGTACTTC.

This clonotype is large (0.1 to 1%) in the sample. The chain recombines TRBV18 with TRBJ2-1, with TRBD2 matching 7 bases. The CDR3 runs 17 residues. In germline, CDR1 is KGHSH, CDR2 LQKENI. After removal of 6 bases from V and 6 bases from J, the junction contained 17 bases not matched to a gene. The chain's CDR3 is CASSTPRGPGGRNEQFF. CDR3 in DNA: TGTGCCAGCTCTACTCCGAGGGGTCCGGGAGGTCGCAATGAGCAGTTCTTC.

This clonotype is labeled as large (0.1 to 1%). This rearrangement joins TRBV7-2 to TRBJ2-1, with 7 bases identical to TRBD1. The CDR3 is made up of 14 amino acids. The junction had 14 bases not matched to a gene; V was cut back by 3 bases and J by 15 bases. Germline V gene data show CDR1 as SGHTA and CDR2 as FQGNSA. The CDR3 nucleotides read TGTGCCAGCAGCTTGACGACAGGGAATAACGGCCGGTTCTTC. It yields the protein CASSLTTGNNGRFF.

This clonotype is termed large (0.1 to 1%). V is TRBV7-2 and J is TRBJ2-7; no definite D call. Germline V gene sequence: CDR1 SGHTA, CDR2 FQGNSA. Trimming stripped 1 base from V and 1 base from J, with 11 bases between. The CDR3 sequence is 15 residues long. The CDR3 loop reads CASSLVPGKSYEQYF. CDR3 sequence (DNA): TGTGCCAGCAGCTTAGTCCCGGGCAAGTCCTACGAGCAGTACTTC.

By sample share, this clonotype is large. V usage is TRBV10-3 and J usage is TRBJ1-2; D is unresolved. The CDR3 runs 13 residues. Per the germline V gene, CDR1 is ENHRY and CDR2 is SYGVKD. The V end lost 10 bases, the J end lost 2 bases, and 14 bases lay between the germline ends. The CDR3 region is CATQTSANYGYTF. The CDR3 nucleotides are TGTGCCACCCAGACGTCAGCAAACTATGGCTACACCTTC.

This clonotype is categorized as large. The chain carries TRBV6-5 and TRBJ1-5; D unclear. The CDR3 runs to 17 residues. The V gene lost 0 bases and the J gene lost 2 bases, with 14 bases spanning the gap. Per germline, CDR1 MNHEY and CDR2 SVGAGI. The CDR3 DNA sequence: TGTGCCAGCAGTTACTCGAAGCCCGGGTTCGGCAATCAGCCCCAGCATTTT. It codes for CASSYSKPGFGNQPQHF.

The chain joins TRBV20-1 to TRBJ2-7; 7 bases match TRBD1. Germline V gives CDR1 DFQATT, CDR2 SNEGSKA (reference sequence). V lost 5 bases and J lost 2; bases outside the gene matches: 9. The CDR3 has 14 amino acids. The CDR3 DNA follows: TGCAGTGCTTTCACTACAGGGGCCGCCTACGAGCAGTACTTC. Amino acid sequence: CSAFTTGAAYEQYF.

With regard to this clonotype: A much bigger clone sits one base away, suggesting this may be a read error. This chain links TRBV29-1 with TRBJ2-1, with a weak D call TRBD2 (6 bases). This CDR3 is 10 amino acids long. Trimming stripped 7 bases from V and 8 bases from J, with 9 bases between. Germline V CDR1 and CDR2: SQVTM, ANQGSEA. As DNA, the CDR3 is TGCAGCGCGGGAGTCGATGAGCAGTTCTTC. Its translation: CSAGVDEQFF.

This clonotype is labeled large. The chain joins TRBV12-3 or TRBV12-4 to TRBJ1-4; D not certain. The length of the CDR3 is 12 residues. V was pared by 5 bases and J by 9 bases, with 10 bases between. In nucleotides, the CDR3 is TGTGCCAGCAGTCCACTCGGGAAAAAACTGTTTTTT. Its protein is CASSPLGKKLFF.

By share, this clonotype counts as large (0.1 to 1%). The rearrangement links TRBV27 to TRBJ1-5, with D perhaps TRBD1 (6 bases). The CDR3 has 16 amino acids. Germline V gene lookup returns CDR1 MNHEY and CDR2 SMNVEV (reference sequence). Between the trimmed V and J ends, which lost 2 bases and 4 bases, there was a span of 15 bases. This CDR3 is CASSLVGQGLNQPQHF. In DNA form, the CDR3 reads TGTGCCAGCAGTTTAGTGGGGCAGGGGCTGAATCAGCCCCAGCATTTT.

This clonotype ranks as large (0.1 to 1%). The CDR3 nucleotides read TGTGCCAGCAGTCCCCTAGCGGGGGAGTCCTACGAGCAGTACTTC. Its translation: CASSPLAGESYEQYF. This sequence joins TRBV7-2 and TRBJ2-7; 10 bases line up with TRBD2. V lost 6 bases and J lost 1; bases outside the gene matches: 6. This CDR3 contains 15 residues. Per germline, CDR1 SGHTA and CDR2 FQGNSA.

The V call is TRBV7-8, the J call TRBJ1-2; possibly TRBD1 for D (5 bases). The ends were cut back, 0 bases at V and 6 bases at J, with 17 bases in the middle. In germline, CDR1 is SGHVS, CDR2 FQNEAQ. The CDR3 length is 16 residues. The DNA of the CDR3 is TGTGCCAGCAGCTTAGCGCGGGACCAGCCTAGGAATGGCTACACCTTC. Its translation: CASSLARDQPRNGYTF.